These 24 T cell receptor beta chains share one sample of origin, sequenced in a study of T cells in Graves' hyperthyroidism and ophthalmopathy. Template material for amplifying TCR beta CDR3 regions consisted of RNA transcripts. RT-PCR in the first round (using the HTBI primer set) targeted the TCR CDR3. TCRdb re-called the multiplex PCR reads through MiXCR, storing one row per CDR3 protein. The repertoire holds 300,000 to 450,000 distinct CDR3 sequences, with less than 15% as singletons. Sequencing used blood. Receptors were obtained from a man aged 25 to 45 with Graves' hyperthyroidism that later progressed to Graves' ophthalmopathy.

A few counts support this clonotype. This chain joins TRBV7-2 and TRBJ2-6; no firm D call. V was trimmed by 5 bases and J by 4 bases, leaving 9 bases between them. Germline V lookup: CDR1 SGHTA, CDR2 FQGNSA. The CDR3 consists of 14 residues. The CDR3 nucleotides are TGTGCCAGCAGCCCCCAATGGGGGGCCAACGTCCTGACTTTC. Encoded protein: CASSPQWGANVLTF.

This clonotype was recorded a few times. The V gene is TRBV6-1, the J gene TRBJ2-7; 8 bases match TRBD2. Germline CDR1 MNHNS, CDR2 SASEGT. With 6 bases clipped from V and 0 bases from J, the junction kept 7 bases outside the gene matches. The CDR3 runs 15 residues. The CDR3 protein is CASSLSGISSYEQYF. DNA for the CDR3: TGTGCCAGCAGCCTTAGCGGGATAAGCTCCTACGAGCAGTACTTC.

This clonotype was seen a handful of times. This chain joins TRBV10-3 and TRBJ2-7, with D unresolved. The germline V gene encodes CDR1 ENHRY and CDR2 SYGVKD. Trimming cost V 6 bases and J 0 bases, with 9 bases left between them. CDR3 length: 13 residues. CDR3 sequence: CAIRQASSYEQYF. In nucleotides, the CDR3 is TGTGCCATCAGGCAGGCCTCCTCCTACGAGCAGTACTTC.

This clonotype has more than one count but fewer than ten. The gene calls are TRBV11-3 and TRBJ1-6; D is undetermined. The CDR3 has 16 amino acids. With 5 bases removed from V and 7 bases from J, the gap between germline ends came to 18 bases. The germline V gene has CDR1 SGHNT and CDR2 YENEEA. The CDR3 loop is CASSPRSPGGNSPLHF. DNA of the CDR3: TGTGCCAGCAGCCCCAGATCGCCAGGCGGCAATTCACCCCTCCACTTT. The whole variable domain, filled in from reference TRBV11-3 and TRBJ1-6, reads EAGVVQSPRYKIIEKKQPVAFWCNPISGHNTLYWYLQNLGQGPELLIRYENEEAVDDSQLPKDRFSAERLKGVDSTLKIQPAELGDSAVYLCASSPRSPGGNSPLHFGNGTRLTVT.

This clonotype was observed many times. This sequence joins TRBV20-1 and TRBJ2-1, with 7 bases matching TRBD2. Germline V gene sequence: CDR1 DFQATT, CDR2 SNEGSKA (reference sequence). The CDR3 consists of 16 residues. Trimming took 0 bases from V and 0 from J; bases not matched to a gene: 5. CDR3 residues: CSARDRGGSSYNEQFF. The DNA for the CDR3 is TGCAGTGCTAGAGATCGTGGCGGGAGCTCCTACAATGAGCAGTTCTTC.

The chain combines TRBV4-1 with TRBJ1-1, with no clear D. There are 15 residues in the CDR3. Germline assignment: CDR1 MGHRA and CDR2 YSYEKL. The V end was cut by 0 bases, the J end by 4 bases, with 12 bases between. The CDR3 reads CASSQDSMGITEAFF. CDR3 sequence (DNA): TGCGCCAGCAGCCAAGATAGCATGGGGATCACTGAAGCTTTCTTT.

V usage is TRBV30 and J usage is TRBJ1-4; D is ambiguous. Germline CDR1 is GTSNPN and CDR2 is SVGIG (reference sequence). V lost 3 bases and J 8 bases, leaving 19 bases between the germline ends. This CDR3 has 15 residues. For the CDR3, the DNA is TGTGCCTGGAGAATAAACGCCGGGAATGGGGAAAAACTGTTTTTT. Translation: CAWRINAGNGEKLFF.

This chain uses TRBV27 with TRBJ2-1; the match to TRBD2 covers 15 bases. Germline CDR1 and CDR2: MNHEY and SMNVEV (reference sequence). With 5 bases clipped from V and 9 bases from J, the junction kept 8 bases outside the gene matches. The CDR3 sequence is 16 residues long. CDR3 region: CASSQTGTSGGSEQFF. The CDR3 coding sequence is TGTGCCAGCAGTCAAACCGGGACTAGCGGGGGGAGTGAGCAGTTCTTC.

This clonotype was seen only a few times. The gene calls are TRBV6-1 and TRBJ2-3; D is uncertain. This CDR3 has 14 amino acids. Germline lookup yields CDR1 MNHNS and CDR2 SASEGT. Trimming stripped 5 bases from V and 0 bases from J, with 9 bases between. The CDR3 reads CASSKPQSTDTQYF. The DNA of the CDR3 is TGTGCCAGCAGTAAGCCCCAGAGCACAGATACGCAGTATTTT.

Many counts were recorded for this clonotype. The chain employs TRBV6-2 or TRBV6-3 and TRBJ2-7, with 7 bases fitting TRBD1. The CDR3 is made up of 15 amino acids. Germline CDR1 is MNHEY and CDR2 is SVGEGT. J lost 2 bases, V lost 2 bases, and 6 bases had no gene match. CDR3 amino acids: CASSYQGRGTYEQYF. In DNA, the CDR3 is TGTGCCAGCAGTTACCAGGGCAGGGGGACCTACGAGCAGTACTTC.

This clonotype has a handful of counts. V usage is TRBV5-5 and J usage is TRBJ2-5; no definite D call. The germline gives CDR1 SGHKS, CDR2 YYEKEE (reference sequence). With 0 bases removed from V and 1 base from J, the gap between germline ends came to 10 bases. There are 15 residues in the CDR3. The CDR3 loop is CASSLAAGSQETQYF. The CDR3 DNA reads TGTGCCAGCAGCTTGGCCGCTGGTTCCCAAGAGACCCAGTACTTC.

There are a few counts of this clonotype. This chain connects TRBV5-1 to TRBJ2-1; D not certain. V dropped 1 base and J dropped 6 bases, with 14 bases sitting between them. The CDR3 contains 15 residues. CDR1 SGHRS and CDR2 YFSETQ come from the germline V gene. For the CDR3, the DNA is TGCGCCAGCAGCTTGTACGCTTTGGGGTCCAATGAGCAGTTCTTC. Its translation: CASSLYALGSNEQFF. Complete variable domain (other parts from reference TRBV5-1 and TRBJ2-1): KAGVTQTPRYLIKTRGQQVTLSCSPISGHRSVSWYQQTPGQGLQFLFEYFSETQRNKGNFPGRFSGRQFSNSRSEMNVSTLELGDSALYLCASSLYALGSNEQFFGPGTRLTVL.

This clonotype occurred many times. This sequence joins TRBV5-1 and TRBJ2-2; 7 nucleotides match TRBD2. The ends lost 0 bases at V and 0 bases at J; junction bases unmatched: 2. Germline loops: CDR1 SGHRS, CDR2 YFSETQ. The CDR3 covers 16 residues. The CDR3: CASSLGGTTNTGELFF. CDR3 nucleotide sequence: TGCGCCAGCAGCTTGGGGGGGACTACGAACACCGGGGAGCTGTTTTTT.

This clonotype occurred many times. The chain links TRBV30 to TRBJ1-2; D not certain. The CDR3 consists of 12 residues. CDR1 GTSNPN and CDR2 SVGIG come from the germline V gene (reference sequence). V lost 5 bases to trimming and J lost 5 bases, with 12 bases between them. The CDR3: CAWLNTVYGYTF. For the CDR3, the DNA is TGTGCCTGGCTTAATACAGTTTATGGCTACACCTTC.

The chain recombines TRBV11-2 with TRBJ2-2; 8 positions agree with TRBD2. This CDR3 contains 15 residues. Germline V gene lookup returns CDR1 SGHAT and CDR2 FQNNGV. The V and J ends lost 7 bases and 4 bases, in that order; junction bases with no gene match: 8. The CDR3 reads CASNPGGPVTGELFF. In DNA, the CDR3 is TGTGCCAGCAACCCGGGGGGGCCGGTCACCGGGGAGCTGTTTTTT.

This clonotype has ten or more counts. V gene TRBV3-1 combines with J gene TRBJ1-2; D gene ambiguous. CDR3 size: 16 residues. Germline V gives CDR1 LGHDT, CDR2 YNNKEL (reference sequence). Trimming pared 0 bases from V and 7 bases from J, leaving 18 bases between. CDR3 sequence reads: CASSQDPGVSGSGYTF. CDR3 bases: TGTGCCAGCAGCCAAGATCCGGGTGTCAGTGGGTCTGGCTACACCTTC. Combining the CDR3 with reference TRBV3-1 and TRBJ1-2 gives the whole variable domain DTAVSQTPKYLVTQMGNDKSIKCEQNLGHDTMYWYKQDSKKFLKIMFSYNNKELIINETVPNRFSPKSPDKAHLNLHINSLELGDSAVYFCASSQDPGVSGSGYTFGSGTRLTVV.

This clonotype was seen repeatedly, ten times or more. The V gene is TRBV7-9, the J gene TRBJ1-2, with D possibly being TRBD1 (6 bases). The CDR3 is 18 residues long. Germline CDR1 reads SEHNR; CDR2 reads FQNEAQ (reference sequence). The V end lost 7 bases, the J end lost 6 bases, and 30 bases lay between the germline ends. The CDR3 region is CASTSGPWGGALSNGYTF. The CDR3 DNA reads TGTGCCAGCACCTCAGGACCGTGGGGGGGCGCTTTGAGCAATGGCTACACCTTC.

CDR3 amino acids: CASSQVGDYNSPLHF. The CDR3 DNA is TGCGCCAGCAGCCAAGTAGGGGACTATAATTCACCCCTCCACTTT. V usage is TRBV4-1 and J usage is TRBJ1-6, with D possibly being TRBD1 (5 bases). This CDR3 contains 15 residues. Germline CDR1 reads MGHRA; CDR2 reads YSYEKL. V lost 1 base and J 3 bases, leaving 7 bases between the germline ends.

CDR3 region: CASSLEWRGATDTQYF. DNA of the CDR3: TGTGCCAGCAGCTTAGAGTGGCGGGGGGCGACAGATACGCAGTATTTT. The rearrangement links TRBV11-2 to TRBJ2-3; 8 nucleotides line up with TRBD2. Trimming removed 0 bases from V and 3 bases from J; junction bases left unmatched: 5. The CDR3 covers 16 residues. Germline values: CDR1 SGHAT, CDR2 FQNNGV.

The chain is built from TRBV19 and TRBJ2-7; no clear D gene. CDR3 length equals 14 residues. The germline gives CDR1 LNHDA, CDR2 SQIVND (reference sequence). V was clipped by 1 base and J by 0 bases, with 7 bases between them. The DNA for the CDR3 is TGTGCCAGTAGTATAGTCGCGGCCTCCTACGAGCAGTACTTC. This gives the protein CASSIVAASYEQYF.

This clonotype was seen repeatedly, ten times or more. The chain employs TRBV2 and TRBJ2-1; 7 bases are shared with TRBD1. CDR3 length equals 12 residues. The V segment lost 9 bases and the J segment 5 bases; nucleotides outside the gene matches: 4. The germline V gene encodes CDR1 SNHLY and CDR2 FYNNEI. The CDR3 sequence: CARLTGDNEQFF. CDR3 bases: TGTGCCAGATTAACAGGGGACAATGAGCAGTTCTTC.

J is TRBJ1-4 and V is TRBV5-1; no definite D call. V was pared by 2 bases and J by 4 bases, with 15 bases between. The length of the CDR3 is 16 residues. The germline V gene encodes CDR1 SGHRS and CDR2 YFSETQ. This CDR3 is CASSFTQAGSNEKLFF. In DNA form, the CDR3 reads TGCGCCAGCAGCTTTACCCAGGCGGGAAGTAATGAAAAACTGTTTTTT.

In this sample, this clonotype turned up many times. V usage is TRBV6-1 and J usage is TRBJ2-5; 13 nucleotides match TRBD2. The germline CDR1 and CDR2 sequences are MNHNS and SASEGT. This CDR3 is built from 16 residues. Trimming at V came to 6 bases and at J to 4 bases, leaving 8 bases not matched to a gene. Written as DNA, the CDR3 is TGTGCCAGCAGAAGCGGACTAGCGGGGGAAGGAGAGACCCAGTACTTC. It encodes CASRSGLAGEGETQYF.

The chain employs TRBV30 and TRBJ1-3, with no clear D. Germline V gene lookup returns CDR1 GTSNPN and CDR2 SVGIG (reference sequence). The CDR3 covers 13 residues. Trimming pared 2 bases from V and 1 base from J, leaving 6 bases between. The CDR3 coding sequence is TGTGCCTGGAGTCGGCGATCTGGAAACACCATATATTTT. Translating it yields CAWSRRSGNTIYF.